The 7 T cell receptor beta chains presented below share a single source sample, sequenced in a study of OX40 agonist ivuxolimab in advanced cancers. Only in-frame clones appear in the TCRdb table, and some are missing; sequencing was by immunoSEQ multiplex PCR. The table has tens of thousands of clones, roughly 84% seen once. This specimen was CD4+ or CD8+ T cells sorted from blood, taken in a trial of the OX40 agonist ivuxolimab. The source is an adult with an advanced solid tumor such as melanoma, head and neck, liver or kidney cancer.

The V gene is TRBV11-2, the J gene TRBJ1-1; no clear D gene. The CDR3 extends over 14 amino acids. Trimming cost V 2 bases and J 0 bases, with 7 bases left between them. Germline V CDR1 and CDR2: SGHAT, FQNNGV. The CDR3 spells CASSLRSMNTEAFF. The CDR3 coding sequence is TGTGCCAGCAGCTTACGGTCGATGAACACTGAAGCTTTCTTT.

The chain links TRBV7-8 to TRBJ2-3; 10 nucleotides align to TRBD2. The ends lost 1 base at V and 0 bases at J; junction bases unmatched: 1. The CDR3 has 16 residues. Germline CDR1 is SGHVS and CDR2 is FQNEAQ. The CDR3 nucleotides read TGTGCCAGCAGCTTAGGGACTAGCGGCAGCACAGATACGCAGTATTTT. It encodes CASSLGTSGSTDTQYF.

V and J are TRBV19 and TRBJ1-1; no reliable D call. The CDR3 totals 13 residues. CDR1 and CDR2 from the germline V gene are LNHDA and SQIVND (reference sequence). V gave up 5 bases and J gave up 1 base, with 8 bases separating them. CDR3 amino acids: CASSVQRNTEAFF. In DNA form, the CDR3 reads TGTGCCAGTAGTGTACAGAGGAACACTGAAGCTTTCTTT. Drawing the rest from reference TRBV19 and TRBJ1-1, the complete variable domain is DGGITQSPKYLFRKEGQNVTLSCEQNLNHDAMYWYRQDPGQGLRLIYYSQIVNDFQKGDIAEGYSVSREKKESFPLTVTSAQKNPTAFYLCASSVQRNTEAFFGQGTRLTVV.

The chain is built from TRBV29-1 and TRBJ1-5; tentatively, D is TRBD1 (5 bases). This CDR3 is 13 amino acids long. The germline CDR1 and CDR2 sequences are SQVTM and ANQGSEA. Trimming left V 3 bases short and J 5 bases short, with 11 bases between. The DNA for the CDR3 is TGCAGCGTTGACGTGGGGGGAGATCAGCCCCAGCATTTT. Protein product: CSVDVGGDQPQHF.

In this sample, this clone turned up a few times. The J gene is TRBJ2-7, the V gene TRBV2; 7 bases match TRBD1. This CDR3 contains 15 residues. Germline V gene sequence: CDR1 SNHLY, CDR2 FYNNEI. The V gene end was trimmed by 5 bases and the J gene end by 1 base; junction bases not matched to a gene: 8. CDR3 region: CASSRDRDRSYEQYF. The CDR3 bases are TGTGCCAGCAGTAGAGACAGGGACCGGTCCTACGAGCAGTACTTC.

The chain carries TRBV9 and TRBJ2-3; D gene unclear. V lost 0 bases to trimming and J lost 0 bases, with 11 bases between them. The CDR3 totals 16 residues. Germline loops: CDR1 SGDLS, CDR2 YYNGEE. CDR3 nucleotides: TGTGCCAGCAGCGTAGCTTTGACTCATAGCACAGATACGCAGTATTTT. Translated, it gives CASSVALTHSTDTQYF.

As DNA, the CDR3 is TGTGCCAGTACTAGCGGGACAGGGTACCAGCCCCAGCATTTT. It encodes CASTSGTGYQPQHF. The gene calls are TRBV19 and TRBJ1-5; TRBD1 matches at 9 bases. Germline CDR1 is LNHDA and CDR2 is SQIVND (reference sequence). The junction had 8 bases not matched to a gene; V was cut back by 7 bases and J by 7 bases. This CDR3 spans 14 amino acids.